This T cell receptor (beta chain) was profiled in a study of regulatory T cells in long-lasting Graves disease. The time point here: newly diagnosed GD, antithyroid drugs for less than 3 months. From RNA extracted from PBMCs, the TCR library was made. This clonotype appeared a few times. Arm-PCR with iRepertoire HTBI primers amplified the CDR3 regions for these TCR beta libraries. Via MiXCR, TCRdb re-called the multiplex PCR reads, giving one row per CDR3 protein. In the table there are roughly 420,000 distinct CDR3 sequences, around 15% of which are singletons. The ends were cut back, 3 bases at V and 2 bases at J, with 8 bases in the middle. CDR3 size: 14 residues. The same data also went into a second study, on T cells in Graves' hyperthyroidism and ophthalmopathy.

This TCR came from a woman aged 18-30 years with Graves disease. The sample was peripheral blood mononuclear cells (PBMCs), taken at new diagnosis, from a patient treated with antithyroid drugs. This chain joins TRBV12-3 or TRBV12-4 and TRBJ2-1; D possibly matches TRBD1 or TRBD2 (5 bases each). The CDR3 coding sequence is TGTGCCAGCAGTTTCGGGACCGCCTACAATGAGCAGTTCTTC. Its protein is CASSFGTAYNEQFF.